The 5 T cell receptor beta chains given below trace back to one sample, sequenced in a study of CD8+ T cells in alopecia areata. After isolation, RNA underwent reverse transcription to generate cDNA as the sequencing template. Clones were sequenced by immunoSEQ multiplex PCR, and TCRdb holds only the in-frame ones, with some missing. The table has some 22,000 clones, 52% seen once; the top ten hold over 30%. The specimen sequenced was NKG2D-high CD8+ T cells sorted from blood. Receptors were obtained from a human donor with alopecia areata.

This clone is a singleton in its sample. The chain carries TRBV28 and TRBJ2-7; possible D gene TRBD1, 5 bases. Between the trimmed V and J ends, which lost 3 bases and 4 bases, there was a span of 10 bases. Germline V gene lookup returns CDR1 MDHEN and CDR2 SYDVKM. This CDR3 comprises 13 residues. The CDR3 sequence is CASSLPYRYEQYF. CDR3 bases: TGTGCCAGCAGTTTGCCGTACAGGTACGAGCAGTACTTC.

V is TRBV13 and J is TRBJ2-7; 10 nucleotides line up with TRBD1. Losses at the gene ends were 3 bases for V and 6 bases for J; bases not matched to a gene: 5. Germline CDR1 is PRHDT and CDR2 is FYEKMQ (reference sequence). The CDR3 consists of 14 residues. The CDR3, as DNA: TGTGCCAGCAGCTTCGGGACAGGGGATATCGAGCAGTACTTC. As protein: CASSFGTGDIEQYF.

The CDR3 DNA follows: TGTGCCAGCACCCTAAGGGGGGCCTATAATTCACCCCTCCACTTT. This codes for CASTLRGAYNSPLHF. This chain joins TRBV27 and TRBJ1-6, with a possible D match to TRBD1 (6 bases). CDR3 length: 15 amino acids. CDR1 is MNHEY and CDR2 is SMNVEV in the germline V gene (reference sequence). V lost 7 bases, J lost 2 bases, and 12 bases lay in between.

The rearrangement links TRBV7-3 to TRBJ2-2, with D perhaps being TRBD1 or TRBD2 (5 bases each). The V gene's germline CDR1 is SGHTA and CDR2 FQGTGA. Trimming took off 6 bases at V and 4 bases at J, with 9 bases between the two ends. The CDR3 is 13 residues long. CDR3 DNA sequence: TGTGCCAGCAGGGCAGGGAGCACCGGGGAGCTGTTTTTT. Protein sequence: CASRAGSTGELFF.

The V call is TRBV11-2, the J call TRBJ2-4, with a possible D match to TRBD2 (5 bases). Between the trimmed V and J ends, which lost 4 bases and 0 bases, there was a span of 16 bases. The CDR3 extends over 17 amino acids. The germline CDR1 and CDR2 sequences are SGHAT and FQNNGV. The DNA for the CDR3 is TGTGCCAGCAGCTACCCGGAGTCGGGAACAGCCAAAAACATTCAGTACTTC. As protein: CASSYPESGTAKNIQYF.